These 28 T cell receptor beta chains came from one sample sequenced in a study of cytomegalovirus exposure and HLA in healthy donors. The repertoire was sequenced with immunoSEQ multiplex PCR; TCRdb's copy has only in-frame clones and lacks some. Of fewer than 200,000 clones in the sample, roughly 86% were seen once. Sequenced sample: PBMCs. All receptors derive from a man aged 18 to 29 in good health and CMV-seropositive.

J is TRBJ2-3 and V is TRBV29-1; 8 nucleotides align to TRBD1. The V gene's germline CDR1 is SQVTM and CDR2 ANQGSEA. The CDR3 loop spans 17 amino acids. V lost 1 base to trimming and J lost 1 base; unmatched junction nucleotides: 10. CDR3 sequence reads: CSVEVRPTGEGTDTQYF. The CDR3 DNA follows: TGCAGCGTTGAAGTCCGCCCGACAGGGGAGGGCACAGATACGCAGTATTTT.

The chain uses TRBV27 and TRBJ2-5, with TRBD2 identical over 7 bases. The CDR3 extends over 13 amino acids. V trimming: 5 bases; J trimming: 2 bases; junction bases outside the gene matches: 2. The germline V gene has CDR1 MNHEY and CDR2 SMNVEV (reference sequence). For the CDR3, the DNA is TGTGCCAGCAGTCAGCGGGATCAAGAGACCCAGTACTTC. Its translation: CASSQRDQETQYF.

The rearrangement joins TRBV15 to TRBJ2-5; TRBD1 is a possible D gene (5 bases). CDR1 LNHNV and CDR2 YYDKDF come from the germline V gene (reference sequence). Trimming took 4 bases from V and 1 from J, leaving 13 bases between them. This CDR3 is 15 amino acids long. CDR3 DNA sequence: TGTGCCACCAGCATTAGACAGCCATTCCAAGAGACCCAGTACTTC. It encodes CATSIRQPFQETQYF.

V usage is TRBV7-9 and J usage is TRBJ2-2; D is perhaps TRBD1 (5 bases). V was clipped by 3 bases and J by 2 bases, with 7 bases between them. This CDR3 region has 14 residues. CDR1 and CDR2 (germline): SEHNR, FQNEAQ (reference sequence). The CDR3 reads CASSFDRNTGELFF. The CDR3 DNA reads as TGTGCCAGCAGCTTTGACAGAAACACCGGGGAGCTGTTTTTT.

The rearrangement uses TRBV5-1 and TRBJ2-1; 7 bases are shared with TRBD2. The ends lost 3 bases at V and 9 bases at J; junction bases unmatched: 9. The CDR3 runs to 14 residues. Germline lookup yields CDR1 SGHRS and CDR2 YFSETQ. CDR3 residues: CASSWDYSMGEQFF. The CDR3 nucleotides are TGCGCCAGCAGCTGGGACTATAGTATGGGTGAGCAGTTCTTC.

This clone appeared once. The chain combines TRBV5-1 with TRBJ1-1; 11 nucleotides match TRBD1. The CDR3 is made up of 15 amino acids. Germline V gene sequence: CDR1 SGHRS, CDR2 YFSETQ. V was clipped by 4 bases and J by 7 bases; unmatched bases: 9. The CDR3 sequence: CASSPGTGGGGEAFF. CDR3 in DNA: TGCGCCAGCAGCCCCGGGACAGGGGGAGGAGGTGAAGCTTTCTTT.

Note on this clone: Other nucleotide sequences in the sample specify the same CDR3. This sequence joins TRBV27 and TRBJ2-7; 9 bases are shared with TRBD1. With V trimmed by 6 bases and J by 4 bases, 7 bases remained unmatched. Germline V lookup: CDR1 MNHEY, CDR2 SMNVEV (reference sequence). The CDR3 totals 14 residues. The CDR3 region has the DNA TGTGCCAGCAGCCGACAGGGACAGGGATACGAGCAGTACTTC. This codes for CASSRQGQGYEQYF.

This chain joins TRBV30 and TRBJ1-2; no firm D call. V lost 6 bases and J 8 bases, leaving 22 bases between the germline ends. The length of the CDR3 is 14 residues. Per the germline V gene, CDR1 is GTSNPN and CDR2 is SVGIG (reference sequence). The DNA for the CDR3 is TGTGCCTGTAAAATCCGGGAAAGGATAGGGGGCTACACCTTC. Its protein product is CACKIRERIGGYTF.

This chain links TRBV27 with TRBJ2-7; possibly TRBD2 for D (5 bases). There are 13 residues in the CDR3. The V gene's germline CDR1 is MNHEY and CDR2 SMNVEV (reference sequence). V lost 2 bases and J 4 bases, leaving 9 bases between the germline ends. This CDR3 reads CASSLGSWYEQYF. The CDR3, as DNA: TGTGCCAGCAGTTTAGGGAGTTGGTACGAGCAGTACTTC.

This clone appeared a single time. The chain combines TRBV7-8 with TRBJ1-5; D is ambiguous. Germline CDR1 and CDR2: SGHVS and FQNEAQ. V lost 1 base and J 3 bases, leaving 10 bases between the germline ends. This CDR3 comprises 15 residues. The CDR3 sequence is CASSLGRVPNQPQHF. The CDR3 coding sequence is TGTGCCAGCAGCTTAGGCCGGGTCCCCAATCAGCCCCAGCATTTT.

V usage is TRBV5-4 and J usage is TRBJ1-2; 8 bases are shared with TRBD1. This CDR3 region has 13 residues. With V trimmed by 7 bases and J by 8 bases, 10 bases remained unmatched. CDR1 and CDR2 from the germline V gene are SGHNT and YYREEE (reference sequence). CDR3 amino acids: CASFAKDRAGYTF. The CDR3 DNA follows: TGTGCCAGCTTCGCCAAGGACAGGGCGGGCTACACCTTC.

The CDR3 nucleotides are TGCGCCAGCAGCCACCCCCGGGACACCTCTAATCATGATGGCTACACCTTC. It translates to CASSHPRDTSNHDGYTF. The J gene is TRBJ1-2, the V gene TRBV4-1; the D gene is possibly TRBD1 (6 bases). Per the germline V gene, CDR1 is MGHRA and CDR2 is YSYEKL. V lost 3 bases and J lost 6, with 23 bases in between. The CDR3 is 17 residues long.

The chain couples TRBV7-9 to TRBJ2-3; D is uncertain. V gave up 5 bases and J gave up 1 base, with 7 bases separating them. In germline, CDR1 is SEHNR, CDR2 FQNEAQ (reference sequence). This CDR3 contains 13 residues. CDR3 DNA: TGTGCCAGCAGCCCCTATGGCACAGATACGCAGTATTTT. Protein sequence: CASSPYGTDTQYF.

The chain is built from TRBV7-9 and TRBJ2-5, with D possibly matching TRBD1 (6 bases). Trimming removed 5 bases from V and 3 bases from J, with 19 bases in between. The CDR3 spans 16 residues. CDR1 is SEHNR and CDR2 is FQNEAQ in the germline V gene (reference sequence). Here the CDR3 reads CASSLGQSWDEETQYF. DNA of the CDR3: TGTGCCAGCAGCCTAGGACAGAGCTGGGATGAAGAGACCCAGTACTTC. The entire variable domain, with the rest obtained from reference TRBV7-9 and TRBJ2-5, is as follows: DTGVSQNPRHKITKRGQNVTFRCDPISEHNRLYWYRQTLGQGPEFLTYFQNEAQLEKSRLLSDRFSAERPKGSFSTLEIQRTEQGDSAMYLCASSLGQSWDEETQYFGPGTRLLVL.

This clone was picked up one time. The genes are TRBV18 and TRBJ2-2; 12 bases are a match to TRBD1. V was clipped by 6 bases and J by 6 bases; unmatched bases: 8. The CDR3 is 16 residues long. Germline V gene sequence: CDR1 KGHSH, CDR2 LQKENI. As DNA, the CDR3 is TGTGCCAGCTCGTATCGGGGACAGGGGGCCGCCGGGGAGCTGTTTTTT. Translating gives CASSYRGQGAAGELFF. The whole variable domain, filled in from reference TRBV18 and TRBJ2-2, reads NAGVMQNPRHLVRRRGQEARLRCSPMKGHSHVYWYRQLPEEGLKFMVYLQKENIIDESGMPKERFSAEFPKEGPSILRIQQVVRGDSAAYFCASSYRGQGAAGELFFGEGSRLTVL.

The CDR3 nucleotides read TGTGCCAGCAGACCGGACAGGGGGCGCCTCAACACTGAAGCTTTCTTT. Its translation is CASRPDRGRLNTEAFF. The chain couples TRBV6-6 to TRBJ1-1; 11 nucleotides agree with TRBD1. Germline V gives CDR1 MNHNY, CDR2 SVGAGI (reference sequence). The junction had 8 bases not matched to a gene; V was cut back by 6 bases and J by 2 bases. CDR3 length: 16 amino acids.

V usage is TRBV6-4 and J usage is TRBJ2-7; 8 positions match TRBD1. V dropped 7 bases and J dropped 6; count of bases not matched to a gene: 2. This CDR3 has 11 amino acids. Germline assignment: CDR1 MRHNA and CDR2 SNTAGT. The chain's CDR3 is CASIGQGEQYF. CDR3 sequence (DNA): TGTGCCAGCATCGGACAGGGCGAGCAGTACTTC.

This sequence joins TRBV9 and TRBJ2-5; D is perhaps TRBD2 (6 bases). The CDR3 is 15 amino acids. Deletions cut 4 bases from V and 4 bases from J, with 17 bases between. Germline assignment: CDR1 SGDLS and CDR2 YYNGEE. The CDR3 is CASSPNNGGIETQYF. CDR3 DNA: TGTGCCAGCAGCCCCAACAATGGGGGGATAGAGACCCAGTACTTC.

The rearrangement links TRBV25-1 to TRBJ1-2, with TRBD1 matching over 9 bases. V trimming: 0 bases; J trimming: 6 bases; junction bases outside the gene matches: 8. CDR1 is MGHDK, CDR2 SYGVNS, per germline. The CDR3 runs 16 residues. CDR3 bases: TGTGCCAGCAGTGAATACCGGACAGGGGAGAGGGATGGCTACACCTTC. Protein: CASSEYRTGERDGYTF.

V is TRBV7-9 and J is TRBJ1-2; TRBD1 aligns across 10 bases. In germline, CDR1 is SEHNR, CDR2 FQNEAQ (reference sequence). The CDR3 totals 16 residues. V shed 4 bases and J 4 bases; nucleotides not matched to a gene: 9. CDR3 sequence: CASSSSQTGGGYGYTF. In DNA form, the CDR3 reads TGTGCCAGCAGCTCTTCACAGACAGGGGGCGGCTATGGCTACACCTTC.

The J gene is TRBJ2-7, the V gene TRBV7-9; D unresolved. Trimming removed 4 bases at V and 5 bases at J, with 12 bases between. This CDR3 has 13 residues. The germline V gene encodes CDR1 SEHNR and CDR2 FQNEAQ (reference sequence). This chain's CDR3 is CASSSPGSDEQYF. DNA of the CDR3: TGTGCCAGCAGCTCCCCCGGGTCCGACGAGCAGTACTTC.

J is TRBJ2-7 and V is TRBV6-5; 11 nucleotides align to TRBD1. CDR3 size: 15 residues. Germline V gene data show CDR1 as MNHEY and CDR2 as SVGAGI. After removal of 6 bases from V and 4 bases from J, the junction contained 8 bases not matched to a gene. Written as DNA, the CDR3 is TGTGCCAGCAGCCGGTCGGGACAGGGGGAATACGAGCAGTACTTC. Translating gives CASSRSGQGEYEQYF.

V is TRBV4-2 and J is TRBJ1-1; D gene uncertain. Trimming stripped 0 bases from V and 1 base from J, with 21 bases between. This CDR3 has 19 residues. Germline assignment: CDR1 LGHNA and CDR2 YNFKEQ. CDR3 loop: CASSQEGGGRARKNTEAFF. The CDR3, as DNA: TGTGCCAGCAGCCAAGAAGGAGGCGGAAGAGCGCGAAAGAACACTGAAGCTTTCTTT.

The chain has TRBV19 and TRBJ1-4, with D possibly TRBD1 on 6 matching bases. The germline V gene encodes CDR1 LNHDA and CDR2 SQIVND (reference sequence). Trimming cost V 3 bases and J 3 bases, with 8 bases left between them. The CDR3 sequence is 14 residues long. The CDR3: CASSMGQSNEKLFF. CDR3 sequence (DNA): TGTGCCAGTAGTATGGGACAATCTAATGAAAAACTGTTTTTT.

The chain couples TRBV6-5 to TRBJ2-7; 10 bases map to TRBD1. This CDR3 has 13 residues. Germline CDR1 reads MNHEY; CDR2 reads SVGAGI. V trimming: 6 bases; J trimming: 6 bases; junction bases outside the gene matches: 5. CDR3 in amino acids: CASRDRGPFEQYF. In DNA form, the CDR3 reads TGTGCCAGCAGAGACAGGGGGCCGTTCGAGCAGTACTTC.

This rearrangement joins TRBV5-6 to TRBJ2-3, with 7 bases matching TRBD1. CDR1 and CDR2 (germline): SGHDT, YYEEEE. The junction had 10 bases not matched to a gene; V was cut back by 4 bases and J by 5 bases. The CDR3 extends over 15 amino acids. CDR3 bases: TGTGCCAGCAGCGGGTACAGGGGATCAGGAGATACGCAGTATTTT. Translation gives CASSGYRGSGDTQYF.

This clone came up once. This sequence joins TRBV9 and TRBJ1-3; the D gene is possibly TRBD1 (5 bases). Deletions cut 0 bases from V and 0 bases from J, with 7 bases between. From germline, CDR1 is SGDLS and CDR2 YYNGEE. The CDR3 consists of 15 residues. The CDR3 protein is CASSVDRFSGNTIYF. Written as DNA, the CDR3 is TGTGCCAGCAGCGTAGACAGGTTCTCTGGAAACACCATATATTTT.

The chain combines TRBV6-1 with TRBJ2-1; the D is unclear. The CDR3 loop spans 13 amino acids. The ends were cut back, 6 bases at V and 3 bases at J, with 9 bases in the middle. Per the germline V gene, CDR1 is MNHNS and CDR2 is SASEGT. In DNA, the CDR3 is TGTGCCAGCAGGCAATTAGACTACAATGAGCAGTTCTTC. Residues: CASRQLDYNEQFF.